One sample yielded the 22 T cell receptor beta chains listed below, sequenced in a study of T cell repertoires in cytomegalovirus infection. From the reads, TCRdb called clonotypes with MiXCR, one entry per CDR3 protein. The sample has a few hundred thousand distinct CDR3 sequences, more than 25% seen once. Sequenced sample: PBMCs. The source of these receptors is a human donor in good health (CMV status not recorded). Some clones in this sample may be carry-over from other donors' samples.

This clonotype was picked up a small number of times. The chain links TRBV20-1 to TRBJ1-4, with no clear D. Per germline, CDR1 DFQATT and CDR2 SNEGSKA (reference sequence). The CDR3 contains 13 residues. Trimming shortened V by 6 bases and J by 7 bases, and 15 bases separated the two germline ends. CDR3 in amino acids: CSAIERYGEKLFF. The DNA of the CDR3 is TGCAGTGCCATCGAAAGATACGGTGAAAAACTGTTTTTT.

This sequence joins TRBV7-2 and TRBJ1-5; D possibly corresponds to TRBD1 (6 bases). The V end lost 5 bases, the J end lost 7 bases, and 15 bases lay between the germline ends. CDR1 SGHTA and CDR2 FQGNSA come from the germline V gene. This CDR3 spans 14 amino acids. CDR3 coding DNA: TGTGCCAGCAGCCTCGGGGGGGCAGGCCAGCCCCAGCATTTT. Amino acid sequence: CASSLGGAGQPQHF.

This clonotype was picked up a small number of times. This chain connects TRBV19 to TRBJ1-5; unclear D gene. Trimming left V 0 bases short and J 3 bases short, with 15 bases between. CDR3 length equals 17 residues. The germline CDR1 and CDR2 sequences are LNHDA and SQIVND (reference sequence). Written as DNA, the CDR3 is TGTGCCAGTAGTATAGATCGTAACTGGCAGCCCAATCAGCCCCAGCATTTT. Translation gives CASSIDRNWQPNQPQHF.

This clonotype has only a few counts. This chain uses TRBV5-6 with TRBJ2-5; tentatively, D is TRBD1 (5 bases). Germline loops: CDR1 SGHDT, CDR2 YYEEEE. V was shortened by 4 bases and J by 3 bases, with 16 bases between the two germline ends. This CDR3 region has 15 residues. This chain's CDR3 is CASSLTPGREETQYF. For the CDR3, the DNA is TGTGCCAGCAGCCTAACCCCGGGCAGGGAAGAGACCCAGTACTTC.

This chain connects TRBV18 to TRBJ2-3, with D maybe TRBD2 (5 bases). V gave up 5 bases and J gave up 3 bases, with 15 bases separating them. The CDR3 has 15 amino acids. The V gene's germline CDR1 is KGHSH and CDR2 LQKENI. For the CDR3, the DNA is TGTGCCAGCTCATCGCTAGCAGATTTTACAGATACGCAGTATTTT. It encodes CASSSLADFTDTQYF.

The chain recombines TRBV27 with TRBJ2-2; D unclear. CDR1 is MNHEY and CDR2 is SMNVEV in the germline V gene (reference sequence). Deletions cut 2 bases from V and 1 base from J, with 8 bases between. CDR3 size: 15 residues. This CDR3 is CASSLIGQNTGELFF. The CDR3 coding sequence is TGTGCCAGCAGTTTAATAGGCCAGAACACCGGGGAGCTGTTTTTT.

CDR3 region: CASSPEDRGYNEQFF. The CDR3 DNA reads as TGTGCCAGCAGTCCGGAGGACAGGGGCTACAATGAGCAGTTCTTC. This chain joins TRBV25-1 and TRBJ2-1, with 9 bases that match TRBD1. CDR1 is MGHDK, CDR2 SYGVNS, per germline. With V trimmed by 5 bases and J by 3 bases, 5 bases remained unmatched. The CDR3 totals 15 residues.

The CDR3 coding sequence is TGCAGTGCCCAGACTACCTACGAGCAGTACTTC. Protein product: CSAQTTYEQYF. V usage is TRBV20-1 and J usage is TRBJ2-7, with D perhaps matching TRBD2 (5 bases). The CDR3 has 11 amino acids. CDR1 and CDR2 from the germline V gene are DFQATT and SNEGSKA (reference sequence). Trimming removed 6 bases from V and 2 bases from J, with 8 bases in between.

V and J are TRBV14 and TRBJ1-2, with D perhaps matching TRBD1 (5 bases). The V gene lost 0 bases and the J gene lost 8 bases, with 10 bases spanning the gap. CDR1 and CDR2 (germline): SGHDN, FVKESK. The CDR3 sequence is 13 residues long. The CDR3 coding sequence is TGTGCCAGCAGCCAAGAGGGGGGTTACGGCTACACCTTC. Protein sequence: CASSQEGGYGYTF.

The chain uses TRBV20-1 and TRBJ2-7; TRBD2 matches at 12 bases. Germline V gene sequence: CDR1 DFQATT, CDR2 SNEGSKA (reference sequence). V trimming: 3 bases; J trimming: 3 bases; junction bases outside the gene matches: 3. The CDR3 has 14 amino acids. DNA of the CDR3: TGCAGTGCTAGCAGGACTAGCGGGAACTACGAGCAGTACTTC. This sequence encodes CSASRTSGNYEQYF.

The chain combines TRBV6-5 with TRBJ2-6; tentatively, D is TRBD2 (6 bases). CDR1 is MNHEY and CDR2 is SVGAGI in the germline V gene. Between the trimmed V and J ends, which lost 5 bases and 2 bases, there was a span of 10 bases. The CDR3 totals 15 residues. CDR3 nucleotides: TGTGCCAGCAGTCGACAGCGGGCTGGGGCCAACGTCCTGACTTTC. Amino acids: CASSRQRAGANVLTF.

This clonotype was observed a few times. This chain links TRBV30 with TRBJ2-2; D call uncertain. CDR3 length: 12 residues. CDR1 and CDR2 from the germline V gene are GTSNPN and SVGIG (reference sequence). With 5 bases removed from V and 6 bases from J, the gap between germline ends came to 10 bases. CDR3 DNA sequence: TGTGCCTGGTACCGTGGGTCCGGGGAGCTGTTTTTT. Its translation is CAWYRGSGELFF.

This rearrangement joins TRBV30 to TRBJ2-5; D call uncertain. V lost 2 bases and J 5 bases, leaving 6 bases between the germline ends. CDR3 length: 11 residues. Germline V lookup: CDR1 GTSNPN, CDR2 SVGIG (reference sequence). In DNA, the CDR3 is TGTGCCTGGAGTCTGCTTGAGACCCAGTACTTC. This gives the protein CAWSLLETQYF.

This clonotype showed up many times. This chain joins TRBV7-2 and TRBJ2-4; D is unclear. Trimming took 4 bases from V and 0 from J, leaving 10 bases between them. The germline CDR1 and CDR2 sequences are SGHTA and FQGNSA. CDR3 length equals 15 residues. For the CDR3, the DNA is TGTGCCAGCAGCTGGGCCCAAGGAGCCAAAAACATTCAGTACTTC. It specifies CASSWAQGAKNIQYF. Variable domain in full (rest from reference TRBV7-2 and TRBJ2-4): GAGVSQSPSNKVTEKGKDVELRCDPISGHTALYWYRQSLGQGLEFLIYFQGNSAPDKSGLPSDRFSAERTGGSVSTLTIQRTQQEDSAVYLCASSWAQGAKNIQYFGAGTRLSVL.

The table lists this clonotype with a few counts. The chain uses TRBV28 and TRBJ2-2; the match to TRBD1 covers 7 bases. The trim removed 6 bases at V and 4 bases at J, leaving 14 bases unmatched. The CDR3 has 17 residues. Per the germline V gene, CDR1 is MDHEN and CDR2 is SYDVKM. CDR3 sequence reads: CASSLLPLTGVTGELFF. The CDR3 nucleotides are TGTGCCAGCAGCTTACTTCCTCTTACAGGGGTCACCGGGGAGCTGTTTTTT.

The gene calls are TRBV11-2 and TRBJ1-1, with D uncertain. The CDR3 length is 14 residues. The germline V and J ends were trimmed by 0 bases and 4 bases, with 9 bases remaining between them. The germline V gene has CDR1 SGHAT and CDR2 FQNNGV. In nucleotides, the CDR3 is TGTGCCAGCAGCTTAGATCCGTCCGCCACTGAAGCTTTCTTT. It translates to CASSLDPSATEAFF.

This clonotype came up a few times. This sequence joins TRBV10-2 and TRBJ2-7, with D perhaps TRBD1 or TRBD2 (5 bases each). Trimming removed 6 bases at V and 5 bases at J, with 11 bases between. The CDR3 spans 12 residues. Germline V gene sequence: CDR1 WSHSY, CDR2 SAAADI. The CDR3 loop reads CASSGTLHEQYV. For the CDR3, the DNA is TGCGCCAGCAGCGGGACCCTCCACGAGCAGTACGTC.

This clonotype was recorded at least ten times. The chain combines TRBV14 with TRBJ2-1; 9 positions agree with TRBD1. This CDR3 spans 14 amino acids. J was trimmed by 9 bases and V by 4 bases; bases with no gene match: 7. Germline values: CDR1 SGHDN, CDR2 FVKESK. CDR3 amino acids: CASSPPGTGIEQFF. The CDR3 nucleotides read TGTGCCAGCAGCCCTCCCGGGACAGGGATTGAGCAGTTCTTC.

This clonotype was counted only a few times. V gene TRBV11-2 combines with J gene TRBJ2-1; D perhaps matches TRBD2 (5 bases). Germline CDR1 is SGHAT and CDR2 is FQNNGV. The CDR3 runs to 13 residues. V was cut by 3 bases and J by 9 bases, with 12 bases left in between. The CDR3 loop is CASSFEGYLEQFF. For the CDR3, the DNA is TGTGCCAGCAGCTTTGAGGGTTATCTTGAGCAGTTCTTC.

This clonotype appeared many times. V is TRBV7-2 and J is TRBJ1-4, with D possibly matching TRBD1 (6 bases). The germline V gene has CDR1 SGHTA and CDR2 FQGNSA. V was shortened by 5 bases and J by 1 base, with 11 bases between the two germline ends. This CDR3 has 15 residues. CDR3: CASSPNRETNEKLFF. CDR3 coding DNA: TGTGCCAGCAGCCCCAACAGGGAAACTAATGAAAAACTGTTTTTT.

The chain recombines TRBV12-3 or TRBV12-4 with TRBJ1-5; 7 bases line up with TRBD1. V was clipped by 4 bases and J by 7 bases; unmatched bases: 10. The CDR3 is 15 residues long. The CDR3 nucleotides are TGTGCCAGCAGTTCGGGGAACAGGGGTGGGCAGCCCCAGCATTTT. It encodes CASSSGNRGGQPQHF.

This clonotype was counted many times. J is TRBJ2-1 and V is TRBV7-2, with D possibly TRBD1 on 6 matching bases. Germline V lookup: CDR1 SGHTA, CDR2 FQGNSA. CDR3 length: 14 amino acids. Trimming pared 8 bases from V and 0 bases from J, leaving 11 bases between. CDR3 region: CASPPRGSYNEQFF. The CDR3 DNA is TGTGCCAGCCCCCCCAGGGGCTCCTACAATGAGCAGTTCTTC.